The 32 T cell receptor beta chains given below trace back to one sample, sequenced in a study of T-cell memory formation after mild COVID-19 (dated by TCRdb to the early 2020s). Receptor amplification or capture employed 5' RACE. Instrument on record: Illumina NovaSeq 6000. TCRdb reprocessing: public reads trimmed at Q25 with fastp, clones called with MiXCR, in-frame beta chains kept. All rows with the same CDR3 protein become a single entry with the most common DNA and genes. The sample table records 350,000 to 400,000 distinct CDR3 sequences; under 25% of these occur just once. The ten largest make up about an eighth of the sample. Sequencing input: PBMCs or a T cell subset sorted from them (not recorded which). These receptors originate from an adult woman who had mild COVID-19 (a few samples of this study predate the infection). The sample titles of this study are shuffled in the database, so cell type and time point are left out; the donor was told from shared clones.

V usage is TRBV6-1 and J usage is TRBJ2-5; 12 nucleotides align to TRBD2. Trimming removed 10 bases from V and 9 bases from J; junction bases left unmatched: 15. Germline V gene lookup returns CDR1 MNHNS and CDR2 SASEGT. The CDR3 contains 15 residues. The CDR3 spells CATTQRASGRVPQYF. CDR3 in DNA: TGTGCCACAACCCAGCGGGCTAGCGGGAGGGTGCCCCAGTACTTC.

The CDR3 reads CAWSVQTDTQYF. The CDR3 DNA reads as TGTGCCTGGAGTGTACAGACAGATACGCAGTATTTT. V is TRBV30 and J is TRBJ2-3; D is ambiguous. Per the germline V gene, CDR1 is GTSNPN and CDR2 is SVGIG (reference sequence). CDR3 length equals 12 residues. Trimming took off 0 bases at V and 3 bases at J, with 4 bases between the two ends.

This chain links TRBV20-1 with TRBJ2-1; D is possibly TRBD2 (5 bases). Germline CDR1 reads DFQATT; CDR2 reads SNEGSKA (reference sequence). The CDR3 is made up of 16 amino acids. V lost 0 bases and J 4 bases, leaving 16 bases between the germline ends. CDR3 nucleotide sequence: TGCAGTGCTAGAGACATAGCGTACTACTCATACAATGAGCAGTTCTTC. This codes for CSARDIAYYSYNEQFF.

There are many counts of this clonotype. The CDR3 reads CASGREASYEQYF. The CDR3 DNA is TGTGCCAGTGGCAGGGAGGCCTCCTACGAGCAGTACTTC. The rearrangement joins TRBV25-1 to TRBJ2-7; D is perhaps TRBD2 (6 bases). The V end lost 9 bases, the J end lost 0 bases, and 12 bases lay between the germline ends. This CDR3 contains 13 residues. From germline, CDR1 is MGHDK and CDR2 SYGVNS.

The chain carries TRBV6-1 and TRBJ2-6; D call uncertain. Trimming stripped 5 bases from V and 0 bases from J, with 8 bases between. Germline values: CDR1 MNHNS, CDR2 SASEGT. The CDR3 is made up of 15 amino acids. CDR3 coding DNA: TGTGCCAGCAGTACCCAAGTCTCTGGGGCCAACGTCCTGACTTTC. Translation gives CASSTQVSGANVLTF.

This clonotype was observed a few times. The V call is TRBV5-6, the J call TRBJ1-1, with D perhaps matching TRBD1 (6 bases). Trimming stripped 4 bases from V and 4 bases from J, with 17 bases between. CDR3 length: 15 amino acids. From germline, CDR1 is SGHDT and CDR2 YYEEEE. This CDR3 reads CASSVVRIRGTEAFF. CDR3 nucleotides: TGTGCCAGCAGCGTCGTAAGAATCAGGGGCACTGAAGCTTTCTTT.

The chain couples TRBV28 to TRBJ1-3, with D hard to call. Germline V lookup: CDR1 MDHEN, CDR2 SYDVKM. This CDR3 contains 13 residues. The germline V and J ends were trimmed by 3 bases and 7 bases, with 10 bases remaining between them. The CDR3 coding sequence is TGTGCCAGCAGTTTCGGGGAGCGTAACACCATATATTTT. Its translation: CASSFGERNTIYF.

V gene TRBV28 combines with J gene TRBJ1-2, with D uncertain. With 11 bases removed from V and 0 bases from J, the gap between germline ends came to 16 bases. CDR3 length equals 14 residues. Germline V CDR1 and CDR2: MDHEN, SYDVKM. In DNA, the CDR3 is TGTGCCGCGGCGCTGAGGGCCTCTAACTATGGCTACACCTTC. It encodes CAAALRASNYGYTF.

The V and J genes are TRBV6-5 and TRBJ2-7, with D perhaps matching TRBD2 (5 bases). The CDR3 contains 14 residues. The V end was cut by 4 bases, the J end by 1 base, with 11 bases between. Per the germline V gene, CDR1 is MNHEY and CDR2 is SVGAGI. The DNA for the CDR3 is TGTGCCAGCAGTTTTAGCGCTCCTTCCTACGAGCAGTACTTC. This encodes CASSFSAPSYEQYF.

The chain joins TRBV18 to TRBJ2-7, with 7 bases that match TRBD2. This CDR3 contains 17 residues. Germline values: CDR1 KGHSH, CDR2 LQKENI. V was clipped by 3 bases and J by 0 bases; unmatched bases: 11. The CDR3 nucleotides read TGTGCCAGCTCACCGAACCAACTAGCGCTGAGCTCCTACGAGCAGTACTTC. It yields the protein CASSPNQLALSSYEQYF. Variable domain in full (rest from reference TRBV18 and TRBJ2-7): NAGVMQNPRHLVRRRGQEARLRCSPMKGHSHVYWYRQLPEEGLKFMVYLQKENIIDESGMPKERFSAEFPKEGPSILRIQQVVRGDSAAYFCASSPNQLALSSYEQYFGPGTRLTVT.

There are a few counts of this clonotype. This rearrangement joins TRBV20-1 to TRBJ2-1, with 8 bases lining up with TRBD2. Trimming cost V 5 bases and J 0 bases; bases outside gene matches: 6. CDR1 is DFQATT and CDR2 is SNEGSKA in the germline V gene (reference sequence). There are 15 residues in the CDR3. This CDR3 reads CSAPLGTSSYNEQFF. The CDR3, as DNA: TGCAGTGCTCCTCTCGGGACTAGCTCCTACAATGAGCAGTTCTTC.

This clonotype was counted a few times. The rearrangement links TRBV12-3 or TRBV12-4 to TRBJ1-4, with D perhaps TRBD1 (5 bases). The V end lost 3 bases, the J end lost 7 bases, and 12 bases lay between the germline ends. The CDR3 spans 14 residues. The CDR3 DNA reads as TGTGCCAGCAGTTTCTCGGGGCGCGGTGAAAAACTGTTTTTT. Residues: CASSFSGRGEKLFF.

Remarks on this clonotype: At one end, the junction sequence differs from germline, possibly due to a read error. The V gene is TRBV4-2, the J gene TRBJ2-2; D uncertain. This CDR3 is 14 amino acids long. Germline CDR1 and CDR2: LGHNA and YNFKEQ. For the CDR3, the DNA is TGTGCCAGCAGACAAGTTACGGACACCGGGGAGCTGTTTTTT. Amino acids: CASRQVTDTGELFF.

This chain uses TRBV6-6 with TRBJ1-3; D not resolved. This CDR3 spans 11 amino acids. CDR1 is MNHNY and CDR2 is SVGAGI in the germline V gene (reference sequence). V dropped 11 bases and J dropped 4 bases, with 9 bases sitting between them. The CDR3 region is CALSRGNTIYF. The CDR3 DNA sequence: TGTGCCCTTAGCAGGGGAAACACCATATATTTT.

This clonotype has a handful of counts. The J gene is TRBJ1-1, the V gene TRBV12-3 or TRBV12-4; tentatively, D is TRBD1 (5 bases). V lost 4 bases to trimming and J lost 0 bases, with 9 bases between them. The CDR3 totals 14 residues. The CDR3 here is CASSSTEMNTEAFF. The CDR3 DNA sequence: TGTGCCAGCAGTTCGACAGAAATGAACACTGAAGCTTTCTTT.

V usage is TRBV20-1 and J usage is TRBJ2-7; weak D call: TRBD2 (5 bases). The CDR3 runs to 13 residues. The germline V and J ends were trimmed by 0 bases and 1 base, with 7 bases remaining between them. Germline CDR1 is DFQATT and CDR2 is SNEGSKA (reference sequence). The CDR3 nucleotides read TGCAGTGCTAGAGAGGGAGAATCCTACGAGCAGTACTTC. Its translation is CSAREGESYEQYF.

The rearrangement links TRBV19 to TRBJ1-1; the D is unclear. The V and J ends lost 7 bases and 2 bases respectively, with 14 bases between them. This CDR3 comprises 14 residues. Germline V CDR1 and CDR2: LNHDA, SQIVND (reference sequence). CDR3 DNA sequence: TGTGCCAGTACCACGGACGTTACCAACACTGAAGCTTTCTTT. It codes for CASTTDVTNTEAFF.

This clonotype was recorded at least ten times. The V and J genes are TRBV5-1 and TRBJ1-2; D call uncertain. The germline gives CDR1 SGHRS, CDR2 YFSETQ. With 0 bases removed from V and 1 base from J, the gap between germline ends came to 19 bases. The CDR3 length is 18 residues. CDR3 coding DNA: TGCGCCAGCAGCTTGGGGAAAGGGTATTCCGGCGTTAACTATGGCTACACCTTC. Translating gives CASSLGKGYSGVNYGYTF.

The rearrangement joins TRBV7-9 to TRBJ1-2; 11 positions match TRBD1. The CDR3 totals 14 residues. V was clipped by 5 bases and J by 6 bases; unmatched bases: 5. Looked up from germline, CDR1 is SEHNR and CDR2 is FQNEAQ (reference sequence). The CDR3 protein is CASSPEDRGHGYTF. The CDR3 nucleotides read TGTGCCAGCAGCCCCGAGGACAGGGGGCATGGCTACACCTTC.

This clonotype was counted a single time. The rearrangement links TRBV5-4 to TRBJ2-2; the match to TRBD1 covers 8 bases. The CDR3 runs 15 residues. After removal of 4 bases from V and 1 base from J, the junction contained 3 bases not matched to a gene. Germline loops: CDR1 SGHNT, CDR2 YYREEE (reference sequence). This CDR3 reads CASSGGTGNTGELFF. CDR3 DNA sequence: TGTGCCAGCAGCGGCGGGACAGGGAACACCGGGGAGCTGTTTTTT.

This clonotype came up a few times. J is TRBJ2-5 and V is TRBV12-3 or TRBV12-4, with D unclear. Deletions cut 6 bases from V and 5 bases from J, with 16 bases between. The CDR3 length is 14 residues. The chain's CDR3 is CASRASTGRETQYF. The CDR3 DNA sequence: TGTGCCAGCAGGGCTAGTACCGGTAGGGAGACCCAGTACTTC.

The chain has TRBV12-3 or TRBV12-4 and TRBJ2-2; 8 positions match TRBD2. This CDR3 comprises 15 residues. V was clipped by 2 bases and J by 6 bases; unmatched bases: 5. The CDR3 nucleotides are TGTGCCAGCAGTTTACGGGAGGGAAGATCCGGGGAGCTGTTTTTT. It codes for CASSLREGRSGELFF.

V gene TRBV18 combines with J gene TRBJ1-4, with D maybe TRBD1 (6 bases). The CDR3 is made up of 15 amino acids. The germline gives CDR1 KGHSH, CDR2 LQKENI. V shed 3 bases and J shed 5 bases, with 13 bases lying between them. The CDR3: CASSPTKGGNEKLFF. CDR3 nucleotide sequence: TGTGCCAGCTCACCTACTAAAGGGGGGAATGAAAAACTGTTTTTT. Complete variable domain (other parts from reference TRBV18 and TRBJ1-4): NAGVMQNPRHLVRRRGQEARLRCSPMKGHSHVYWYRQLPEEGLKFMVYLQKENIIDESGMPKERFSAEFPKEGPSILRIQQVVRGDSAAYFCASSPTKGGNEKLFFGSGTQLSVL.

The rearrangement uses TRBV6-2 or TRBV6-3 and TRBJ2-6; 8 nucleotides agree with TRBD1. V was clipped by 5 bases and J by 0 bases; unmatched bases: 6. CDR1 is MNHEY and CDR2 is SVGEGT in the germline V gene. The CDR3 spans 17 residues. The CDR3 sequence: CASSVGTGSSGANVLTF. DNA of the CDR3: TGTGCCAGCAGTGTCGGGACAGGTAGCTCTGGGGCCAACGTCCTGACTTTC.

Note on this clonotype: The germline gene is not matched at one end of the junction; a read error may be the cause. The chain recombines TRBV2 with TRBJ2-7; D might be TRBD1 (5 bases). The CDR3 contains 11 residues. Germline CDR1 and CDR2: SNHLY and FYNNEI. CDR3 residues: CASTQGYEQYF. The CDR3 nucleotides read TGCGCCAGCACCCAGGGTTACGAGCAGTACTTC.

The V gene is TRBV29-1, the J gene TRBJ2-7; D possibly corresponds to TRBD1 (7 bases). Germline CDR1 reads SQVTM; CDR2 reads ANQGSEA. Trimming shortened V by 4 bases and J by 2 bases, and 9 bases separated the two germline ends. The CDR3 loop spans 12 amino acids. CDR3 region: CSVARGAYEQYF. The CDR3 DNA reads TGCAGCGTTGCCAGGGGGGCCTACGAGCAGTACTTC.

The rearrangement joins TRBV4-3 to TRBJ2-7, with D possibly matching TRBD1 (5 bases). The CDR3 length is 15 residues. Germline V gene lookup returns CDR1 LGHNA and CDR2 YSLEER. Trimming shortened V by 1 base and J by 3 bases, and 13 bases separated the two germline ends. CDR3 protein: CASSQADSLHYEQYF. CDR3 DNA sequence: TGCGCCAGCAGCCAAGCCGACAGCTTACACTACGAGCAGTACTTC.

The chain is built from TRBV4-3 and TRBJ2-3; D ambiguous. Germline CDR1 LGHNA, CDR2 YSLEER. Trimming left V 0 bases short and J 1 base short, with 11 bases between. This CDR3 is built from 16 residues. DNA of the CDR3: TGCGCCAGCAGCCAAGAAGGATACCCGCGCACAGATACGCAGTATTTT. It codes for CASSQEGYPRTDTQYF.

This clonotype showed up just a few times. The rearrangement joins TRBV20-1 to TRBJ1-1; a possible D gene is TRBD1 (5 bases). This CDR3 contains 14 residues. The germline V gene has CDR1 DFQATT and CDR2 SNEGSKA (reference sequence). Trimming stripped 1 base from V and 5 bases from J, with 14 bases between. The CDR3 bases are TGCAGTGCTAGAGTAGGACCCGGGACTACTGAAGCTTTCTTT. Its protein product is CSARVGPGTTEAFF.

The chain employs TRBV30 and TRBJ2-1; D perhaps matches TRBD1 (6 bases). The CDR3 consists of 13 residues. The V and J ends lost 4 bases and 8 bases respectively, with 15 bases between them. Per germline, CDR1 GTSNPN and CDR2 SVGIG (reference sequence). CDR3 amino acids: CAWIRRGIDEQFF. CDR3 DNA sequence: TGTGCCTGGATTCGTAGGGGGATAGATGAGCAGTTCTTC.

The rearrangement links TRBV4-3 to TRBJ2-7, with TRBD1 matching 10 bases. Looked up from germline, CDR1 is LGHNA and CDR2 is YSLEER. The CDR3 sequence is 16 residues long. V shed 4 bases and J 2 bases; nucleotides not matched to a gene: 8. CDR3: CASSPVGTGAAYEQYF. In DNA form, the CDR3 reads TGCGCCAGCAGCCCCGTGGGGACAGGGGCTGCCTACGAGCAGTACTTC.

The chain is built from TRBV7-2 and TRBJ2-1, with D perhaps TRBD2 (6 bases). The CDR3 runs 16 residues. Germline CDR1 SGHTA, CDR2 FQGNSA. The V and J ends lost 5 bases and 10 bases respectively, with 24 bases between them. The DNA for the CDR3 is TGTGCCAGCAGCCCGACTGGGGGGACGGAACATGGGGAGCAGTTCTTC. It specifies CASSPTGGTEHGEQFF.